Listed below are T cell receptor beta chains from one sample, sequenced in a study of cytomegalovirus exposure and HLA in healthy donors. Method: immunoSEQ multiplex PCR; TCRdb's copy keeps in-frame clones and lacks some. The table has some 160,000 clones, roughly three quarters seen once. The sample consisted of PBMCs. These receptors originate from a woman in her thirties or forties in good health and CMV-seropositive. Each CDR3 is given with its conserved first and last residue. Fields, in order: D gene, V gene, J gene, clone size, CDR3 DNA, CDR3 protein. The D gene is left open where the match is weak. Expanded clones get a size class; other rows say once, few or many, or leave the size out.

TRBD2,TRBV6-5,TRBJ2-7,NA,TGTGCCAGCAGTTACTCGCCGGGGGGTGTCTACGAGCAGTACTTC,CASSYSPGGVYEQYF
NA,TRBV19,TRBJ1-5,few,TGTGCCAGTAGTATGCGGAGGGTGACGAATCAGCCCCAGCATTTT,CASSMRRVTNQPQHF
NA,TRBV11-1,TRBJ2-7,NA,TGTGCCAGCAGCTTAGGCTTCGCGGAGCAGTACTTC,CASSLGFAEQYF
NA,TRBV10-3,TRBJ1-4,NA,TGTGCCACCGCTTGGGCCCCTCGAGAAAAACTGTTTTTT,CATAWAPREKLFF
TRBD1,TRBV28,TRBJ1-2,NA,TGTGCCAGCGCGGGACAGGGGTGGTATGGCTACACCTTC,CASAGQGWYGYTF
NA,TRBV6-6,TRBJ2-5,few,TGTGCCAGCAGCCCTAACCAAGAGACCCAGTACTTC,CASSPNQETQYF
NA,TRBV5-5,TRBJ1-6,NA,TGTGCCAGCAGCTTGGAAGTAGCGGGGGGCTATAATTCACCCCTCCACTTT,CASSLEVAGGYNSPLHF
TRBD2,TRBV6-6,TRBJ2-1,NA,TGTGCCAGCATGTCGGGGGGGCCGACGAATGAGCAGTTCTTC,CASMSGGPTNEQFF
TRBD1,TRBV4-1,TRBJ2-7,few,TGCGCCAGCAGCCAAGGTTTGCCGGGACAGCGAATTTTTTACGAGCAGTACTTC,CASSQGLPGQRIFYEQYF
TRBD1,TRBV5-5,TRBJ1-1,NA,TGTGCCAGCAGCTTTGCCCCGGACAGGGAAGCTTTCTTT,CASSFAPDREAFF
NA,TRBV7-9,TRBJ1-6,NA,TGTGCCAGCAGCTTAGGGGGCGGCGGTGGACCCCTCCACTTT,CASSLGGGGGPLHF
NA,TRBV6-1,TRBJ2-3,NA,TGTGCCAGCACGCCAGTATCTAGCACAGATACGCAGTATTTT,CASTPVSSTDTQYF
NA,TRBV5-1,TRBJ1-1,NA,TGCGCCAGCAGCCGCGCGGGCGGCACTGAAGCTTTCTTT,CASSRAGGTEAFF
NA,TRBV7-9,TRBJ1-1,NA,TGTGCCAGCAGCTCCCCCGCAGGGTCCCGGAACACTGAAGCTTTCTTT,CASSSPAGSRNTEAFF
NA,TRBV15,TRBJ2-7,NA,TGTGCCACCAGCAGACAACTCGGCGAGCAGTACTTC,CATSRQLGEQYF
TRBD2,TRBV7-2,TRBJ2-2,NA,TGTGCCAGCAGCTTGGGACTAGCGGGAACCTGGGGGGAGCTGTTTTTT,CASSLGLAGTWGELFF
TRBD2,TRBV2,TRBJ2-2,NA,TGTGCCAGCAGTGTAGAGCGGGGGTTAACCGGGGAGCTGTTTTTT,CASSVERGLTGELFF
TRBD1,TRBV28,TRBJ1-4,NA,TGTGCCAGCAGTTGGGGGACAGGGAATGAAAAACTGTTTTTT,CASSWGTGNEKLFF
TRBD1,TRBV7-9,TRBJ2-7,NA,TGTGCCAGCAGCTCACAGGGGGGCACCTACGAGCAGTACTTC,CASSSQGGTYEQYF
NA,TRBV4-2,TRBJ2-5,NA,TGTGCCAGCAGCCAGACGGAGCGGAGGGGCGCAGGGGAGACCCAGTACTTC,CASSQTERRGAGETQYF
TRBD1,TRBV5-5,TRBJ1-1,NA,TGTGCCAGCAGCGGGACAGGGTATATGGCTGAAGCTTTCTTT,CASSGTGYMAEAFF
TRBD2,TRBV28,TRBJ2-5,NA,TGTGCCAGCAGCCCAGCCGGGGGGATGCAGACCCAGTACTTC,CASSPAGGMQTQYF
NA,TRBV6-4,TRBJ1-2,NA,TGTGCCTGCCGGACAACAGGGTTTACTAACTATGGCTACACCTTC,CACRTTGFTNYGYTF
NA,TRBV19,TRBJ1-1,once,TGTGCCAGTAGTATACAGGGGAACACTGAAGCTTTCTTT,CASSIQGNTEAFF
NA,TRBV7-9,TRBJ1-1,NA,TGTGCCAGCAGCTTAGCTTTACAGCAGAACACTGAAGCTTTCTTT,CASSLALQQNTEAFF
TRBD1,TRBV20-1,TRBJ1-2,NA,TGCAGTGCTAACGGACAGGGAGGCTACACCTTC,CSANGQGGYTF
NA,TRBV28,TRBJ2-3,NA,TGTGCCAGCAGTGACCCACTAGGGCGGTCAGATACGCAGTATTTT,CASSDPLGRSDTQYF
TRBD2,TRBV9,TRBJ2-3,NA,TGTGCCAGCGAGCGGGGACCTTTTAGCACAGATACGCAGTATTTT,CASERGPFSTDTQYF
TRBD1,TRBV7-2,TRBJ2-7,NA,TGTGCCAGCAGCCTGAGACCGGGACAGCCCTACGAGCAGTACTTC,CASSLRPGQPYEQYF
NA,TRBV7-6,TRBJ1-1,NA,TGTGCCAGCAGCTTAAGAAGTCCAGGGTCGGTGAACACTGAAGCTTTCTTT,CASSLRSPGSVNTEAFF
TRBD2,TRBV7-9,TRBJ2-3,NA,TGTGCCAGCAAGCGGGGTACCACAGATACGCAGTATTTT,CASKRGTTDTQYF
TRBD1,TRBV6-5,TRBJ1-1,few,TGTGCCAGTTCGGGACAGGGGACGGGGAACACTGAAGCTTTCTTT,CASSGQGTGNTEAFF
NA,TRBV10-2,TRBJ1-3,NA,TGCGCCAGCAGTCCCAGACTCGAAGCCATATATTTT,CASSPRLEAIYF
NA,TRBV29-1,TRBJ2-5,NA,TGCAGCGTTGGAGTGGAGACCCAGTACTTC,CSVGVETQYF
NA,TRBV7-3,TRBJ1-6,NA,TGTGCCAGCAGCTTTGGAGGCTTAGGGAATTCACCCCTCCACTTT,CASSFGGLGNSPLHF
NA,TRBV30,TRBJ2-7,few,TGTGCCTGGAGTGTAGAGGGAGAGCAGTACTTC,CAWSVEGEQYF
TRBD1,TRBV7-2,TRBJ1-4,NA,TGTGCCAGCAGCTTAGAGACAGGGAATGAAAAACTGTTTTTT,CASSLETGNEKLFF
NA,TRBV5-4,TRBJ2-4,NA,TGTGCCAGCAGCTTAGGGACGGGGGGCCTGGCCAAAAACATTCAGTACTTC,CASSLGTGGLAKNIQYF
TRBD1,TRBV19,TRBJ1-2,NA,TGTGCCAGTTCCGATCCCTTCGCCGGGACAGGGGTCTTCCCGAACTATGGCTACACCTTC,CASSDPFAGTGVFPNYGYTF
NA,TRBV18,TRBJ1-3,few,TGTGCCAGCTCACCCGCGGGTGTGGACACCATATATTTT,CASSPAGVDTIYF